The rows below give T cell receptor beta chains drawn from one sample of a study of T cell responses to AZD1222 COVID-19 vaccine. Method: immunoSEQ multiplex PCR; TCRdb's copy keeps in-frame clones and lacks some. This sample carries fewer than 150,000 clones, 70% to 90% of them seen once, and the ten largest clones take 4% to 5%. Specimen: peripheral blood, collected on day 0 of AZD1222 vaccination. The receptors were gathered from an adult in good health. Both conserved end residues are part of each CDR3. Fields, in order: CDR3 protein, CDR3 DNA, J gene, V gene, D gene, clone size. D genes are given only for firm matches. Size values are once, few and many counts, or a class for expanded clones, and some rows have none.

CASSLARDEQFF,TGTGCCAGCAGCTTAGCACGCGATGAGCAGTTCTTC,TRBJ2-1,TRBV7-8,NA,NA
CASSLNARYNSPLHF,TGTGCCAGCAGCCTAAACGCCAGATATAATTCACCCCTCCACTTT,TRBJ1-6,TRBV7-8,NA,few
CASSLFGGVNLEGDIQYF,TGTGCCAGCAGCCTTTTCGGGGGCGTCAATTTAGAGGGGGACATTCAGTACTTC,TRBJ2-4,TRBV7-9,NA,NA
CASSLASLGGQETQYF,TGTGCCAGCAGCTTAGCTTCTTTGGGGGGCCAAGAGACCCAGTACTTC,TRBJ2-5,TRBV7-6,NA,NA
CAISEKVAFF,TGTGCCATCAGTGAGAAGGTAGCTTTCTTT,TRBJ1-1,TRBV10-3,NA,NA
CASSRLEHLYGYTF,TGCGCCAGCAGCCGTCTGGAACACCTCTATGGCTACACCTTC,TRBJ1-2,TRBV5-1,NA,NA
CASSDLRDSPLHF,TGTGCCAGCAGTGATTTACGGGATTCACCCCTCCACTTT,TRBJ1-6,TRBV2,NA,NA
CATCTRDTDTQYF,TGTGCCACCTGTACCAGGGACACAGATACGCAGTATTTT,TRBJ2-3,TRBV19,NA,NA
CASSSLDRRGNQPQHF,TGTGCCAGTAGTAGTTTGGACAGGAGAGGCAATCAGCCCCAGCATTTT,TRBJ1-5,TRBV19,TRBD1,once
CATSEGSGQAYNEQFF,TGTGCCACCAGTGAAGGATCCGGACAAGCCTACAATGAGCAGTTCTTC,TRBJ2-1,TRBV24-1,NA,NA
CASSLQETQYF,TGTGCCAGCAGCCTCCAAGAGACCCAGTACTTC,TRBJ2-5,TRBV7-2,NA,NA
CASSLVATNTGELFF,TGCGCCAGCAGCTTGGTAGCGACGAACACCGGGGAGCTGTTTTTT,TRBJ2-2,TRBV5-1,NA,NA
CASSQAGGGSPYGYTF,TGTGCCAGCAGCCAAGCCGGGGGGGGATCTCCCTATGGCTACACCTTC,TRBJ1-2,TRBV3-1/TRBV3-2,NA,NA
CASSYPTSGGPSYNEQFF,TGTGCCAGCAGTTACCCGACTAGCGGGGGCCCTTCATACAATGAGCAGTTCTTC,TRBJ2-1,TRBV6-2/TRBV6-3,TRBD2,NA
CASSPSGGSNTGELFF,TGTGCCAGCAGCCCGTCAGGGGGGAGCAACACCGGGGAGCTGTTTTTT,TRBJ2-2,TRBV9,NA,NA
CASSLYGDTQYF,TGTGCCAGCAGCTTATATGGAGATACGCAGTATTTT,TRBJ2-3,TRBV7-3,NA,NA
CSDFPGPRGGYTF,TGCAGTGACTTCCCGGGCCCTCGAGGTGGCTACACCTTC,TRBJ1-2,TRBV29-1,NA,NA
CASSPWRGSARYEQYF,TGTGCCAGCAGCCCATGGAGGGGTTCCGCAAGATACGAGCAGTACTTC,TRBJ2-7,TRBV16,NA,NA
CATVPRGDPEPQHF,TGTGCCACCGTCCCCAGGGGGGATCCCGAGCCCCAGCATTTT,TRBJ1-5,TRBV6-5,TRBD1,NA
CATSRDRGQPQHF,TGTGCCACCAGCAGAGATCGTGGCCAGCCCCAGCATTTT,TRBJ1-5,TRBV15,NA,NA
CASSSPWGGTGNTEAFF,TGTGCCAGCAGCTCACCCTGGGGGGGCACAGGGAACACTGAAGCTTTCTTT,TRBJ1-1,TRBV11-2,NA,NA
CASSPAGTSGLLSDTDTQYF,TGTGCCAGCAGCCCCGCCGGGACTAGCGGTTTGTTGTCTGACACAGATACGCAGTATTTT,TRBJ2-3,TRBV3-1/TRBV3-2,TRBD2,once
CASSVWGQGYEQYF,TGTGCCAGCAGTGTCTGGGGACAGGGCTACGAGCAGTACTTC,TRBJ2-7,TRBV2,TRBD1,NA
CASSQDWSGGRINEQFF,TGTGCCAGCAGCCAAGATTGGTCAGGGGGCAGAATAAATGAGCAGTTCTTC,TRBJ2-1,TRBV3-1/TRBV3-2,TRBD1,NA
CASSLMWGQGVSQPQHF,TGTGCCAGCAGTTTAATGTGGGGACAGGGGGTCTCTCAGCCCCAGCATTTT,TRBJ1-5,TRBV27,TRBD1,few
CASSQGQGAWQPQHF,TGCGCCAGCAGCCAAGGACAGGGGGCATGGCAGCCCCAGCATTTT,TRBJ1-5,TRBV4-1,TRBD1,NA
CASSQDIWRAFLGELFF,TGTGCCAGCAGCCAAGATATTTGGCGGGCGTTTCTCGGGGAGCTGTTTTTT,TRBJ2-2,TRBV3-1/TRBV3-2,NA,NA